A selection of T cell receptor beta chains follows, all from one sample in a study of identical twins. TCRdb called the 5' RACE reads again in MiXCR, with one record for every CDR3 protein. The top ten hold under 0.35% of the sample, which has roughly 1,500,000 distinct CDR3 sequences, about 30% seen once. Sequencing input: cord blood. The receptor source for this set is a newborn girl in good health. Each CDR3 is given with its conserved first and last residue. Fields, in order: D gene, clone size, J gene, V gene, CDR3 protein, CDR3 DNA. The D gene is left open where the match is weak. Size is omitted from some rows. Given values are once, few, many or a class for expanded clones.

d_gene: TRBD1
abundance: few
j_gene: TRBJ2-1
v_gene: TRBV5-1
CDR3aa: CASSSTGNNEQFF
CDR3nt: TGCGCCAGCAGCTCGACAGGGAACAATGAGCAGTTCTTC

d_gene: .
abundance: .
j_gene: TRBJ1-1
v_gene: TRBV6-5
CDR3aa: CASSYTDKTEAFF
CDR3nt: TGTGCCAGCAGTTACACCGACAAGACTGAAGCTTTCTTT

d_gene: .
abundance: .
j_gene: TRBJ1-2
v_gene: TRBV30
CDR3aa: CAWMGRIYGYTF
CDR3nt: TGTGCCTGGATGGGTCGAATCTATGGTTACACCTTC

d_gene: .
abundance: few
j_gene: TRBJ1-4
v_gene: TRBV6-5
CDR3aa: CASSIGETNEKLFF
CDR3nt: TGTGCCAGCAGTATTGGGGAGACTAATGAAAAACTGTTTTTT

d_gene: TRBD2
abundance: .
j_gene: TRBJ2-3
v_gene: TRBV5-1
CDR3aa: CASLPTSGGTDTQYF
CDR3nt: TGCGCCAGCCTCCCGACTAGCGGGGGCACAGATACGCAGTATTTT

d_gene: .
abundance: .
j_gene: TRBJ1-1
v_gene: TRBV21-1
CDR3aa: CASSKRGTTSHTEAFF
CDR3nt: TGTGCCAGCAGCAAACGCGGGACAACCAGTCACACTGAAGCTTTCTTT

d_gene: .
abundance: .
j_gene: TRBJ1-6
v_gene: TRBV6-1
CDR3aa: CASSLIGGNSPLHF
CDR3nt: TGTGCCAGCAGCCTCATAGGGGGGAATTCACCCCTCCACTTT

d_gene: .
abundance: .
j_gene: TRBJ2-7
v_gene: TRBV29-1
CDR3aa: CSVEDPYGSAEYF
CDR3nt: TGCAGCGTTGAAGATCCCTATGGGTCAGCGGAGTACTTC

d_gene: .
abundance: once
j_gene: TRBJ2-5
v_gene: TRBV4-2
CDR3aa: CASRGTLQGTQYF
CDR3nt: TGTGCCAGCAGGGGGACTCTACAAGGGACCCAGTACTTC

d_gene: TRBD1
abundance: .
j_gene: TRBJ1-2
v_gene: TRBV10-3
CDR3aa: CAISEWRRDRVYGYTF
CDR3nt: TGTGCCATCAGTGAGTGGAGAAGAGACAGGGTCTATGGCTACACCTTC

d_gene: .
abundance: .
j_gene: TRBJ2-7
v_gene: TRBV11-2
CDR3aa: CASSLGLSWYEQYF
CDR3nt: TGTGCCAGCAGCTTAGGTCTATCCTGGTACGAGCAGTACTTC

d_gene: TRBD1
abundance: .
j_gene: TRBJ2-3
v_gene: TRBV20-1
CDR3aa: CSASPTGGVTDTQYF
CDR3nt: TGCAGTGCTAGTCCCACAGGGGGCGTCACAGATACGCAGTATTTT

d_gene: TRBD1
abundance: once
j_gene: TRBJ1-2
v_gene: TRBV2
CDR3aa: CASRDRQGNYGYTF
CDR3nt: TGTGCCAGCAGGGACAGACAGGGAAACTATGGCTACACCTTC

d_gene: TRBD2
abundance: many
j_gene: TRBJ2-3
v_gene: TRBV7-2
CDR3aa: CASSPWTSRTDTQYF
CDR3nt: TGTGCCAGCAGCCCCTGGACTAGCCGCACAGATACGCAGTATTTT

d_gene: .
abundance: .
j_gene: TRBJ2-1
v_gene: TRBV10-3
CDR3aa: CAISESLQASYNEQFF
CDR3nt: TGTGCCATCAGTGAGTCCCTCCAGGCGTCCTACAATGAGCAGTTCTTC

d_gene: TRBD2
abundance: .
j_gene: TRBJ2-1
v_gene: TRBV6-6
CDR3aa: CASSSGSGRANEQFF
CDR3nt: TGTGCCAGCAGTTCGGGTAGCGGGAGGGCCAATGAGCAGTTCTTC

d_gene: .
abundance: .
j_gene: TRBJ2-4
v_gene: TRBV28
CDR3aa: CASPPKNIQYF
CDR3nt: TGTGCCAGCCCCCCAAAAAACATTCAGTACTTC

d_gene: .
abundance: few
j_gene: TRBJ1-1
v_gene: TRBV3-1
CDR3aa: CASSHLTVPNTEAFF
CDR3nt: TGTGCCAGCAGCCACTTGACAGTCCCGAACACTGAAGCTTTCTTT

d_gene: .
abundance: .
j_gene: TRBJ1-1
v_gene: TRBV27
CDR3aa: CASKPGDRRWTEAFF
CDR3nt: TGTGCCAGCAAACCGGGTGACAGGAGGTGGACTGAAGCTTTCTTT